These 3 T cell receptor beta chains were all obtained from the same sample, sequenced in a study of early T cells in non-severe SARS-CoV-2 infection. TCRdb processed the 5' RACE reads anew with MiXCR; each CDR3 protein has one entry. The data show about 56,000 distinct CDR3 sequences, about 16% seen once. This material consisted of whole blood, taken at baseline. The receptors were gathered from an adult who was a healthcare worker with PCR-confirmed SARS-CoV-2 infection or an uninfected control (not recorded which).

The chain has TRBV6-4 and TRBJ2-3; 8 bases are shared with TRBD2. CDR3 size: 15 residues. The germline V gene has CDR1 MRHNA and CDR2 SNTAGT. Trimming cost V 4 bases and J 2 bases; bases outside gene matches: 5. For the CDR3, the DNA is TGTGCCAGCAGTGGCCACGGGGGGGCCACAGATACGCAGTATTTT. Its translation: CASSGHGGATDTQYF.

The chain is built from TRBV6-6 and TRBJ1-1; possibly TRBD1 for D (5 bases). Trimming took off 2 bases at V and 8 bases at J, with 15 bases between the two ends. CDR3 length: 14 amino acids. The V gene's germline CDR1 is MNHNY and CDR2 SVGAGI (reference sequence). DNA of the CDR3: TGTGCCAGCAGTTACGGATGGGGGGTCGGGGAAGCTTTCTTT. Amino acid sequence: CASSYGWGVGEAFF.

This clonotype was counted only a few times. The rearrangement joins TRBV5-1 to TRBJ2-5, with 10 nucleotides matching TRBD2. V lost 1 base to trimming and J lost 5 bases; unmatched junction nucleotides: 5. CDR3 size: 15 residues. Germline-derived CDR1 and CDR2 are SGHRS and YFSETQ. CDR3 region: CASSLSGGAMETQYF. The CDR3 DNA reads as TGCGCCAGCAGCTTGAGCGGGGGGGCCATGGAGACCCAGTACTTC. The full variable domain, rest sourced from reference TRBV5-1 and TRBJ2-5, is KAGVTQTPRYLIKTRGQQVTLSCSPISGHRSVSWYQQTPGQGLQFLFEYFSETQRNKGNFPGRFSGRQFSNSRSEMNVSTLELGDSALYLCASSLSGGAMETQYFGPGTRLLVL.